Listed here are 31 T cell receptor beta chains from one sample, sequenced in a study of blood T cell repertoires in COVID-19. The assay was immunoSEQ multiplex PCR, and TCRdb's table has in-frame clones only and misses some. This table holds 110,000 to 150,000 clones, 87% found once. The sample was PBMCs or T cells enriched from blood (not recorded which). Source of these receptors: a man in his sixties who had recovered from COVID-19.

The rearrangement joins TRBV9 to TRBJ2-1, with TRBD2 identical over 7 bases. Trimming removed 0 bases from V and 6 bases from J; junction bases left unmatched: 15. The CDR3 consists of 18 residues. CDR1 SGDLS and CDR2 YYNGEE come from the germline V gene. The CDR3 bases are TGTGCCAGCAGCGTAGACCCCCCAGGCGGGAGTCTGGGCAATGAGCAGTTCTTC. Its translation is CASSVDPPGGSLGNEQFF.

This clone was found a few times. V and J are TRBV7-6 and TRBJ2-7; 12 bases align to TRBD2. The germline gives CDR1 SGHVS, CDR2 FNYEAQ. The CDR3 runs 16 residues. With V trimmed by 5 bases and J by 3 bases, 8 bases remained unmatched. The CDR3 reads CASSGITSGGLYEQYF. The CDR3 DNA sequence: TGTGCCAGCAGCGGCATCACTAGCGGGGGGCTCTACGAGCAGTACTTC.

The chain employs TRBV2 and TRBJ2-1; D is undetermined. Trimming cost V 4 bases and J 0 bases, with 10 bases left between them. The germline CDR1 and CDR2 sequences are SNHLY and FYNNEI. The CDR3 has 15 residues. For the CDR3, the DNA is TGTGCCAGCAGTGTGTACTGGAGCTCCTACAATGAGCAGTTCTTC. This encodes CASSVYWSSYNEQFF.

The V gene is TRBV18, the J gene TRBJ1-5; D is ambiguous. V was shortened by 4 bases and J by 8 bases, with 12 bases between the two germline ends. Germline V lookup: CDR1 KGHSH, CDR2 LQKENI. The CDR3 has 13 amino acids. The CDR3 region is CASSQNQLEPQHF. The CDR3 coding sequence is TGTGCCAGCTCACAAAATCAGTTGGAGCCCCAGCATTTT.

The genes are TRBV4-1 and TRBJ2-7, with D possibly being TRBD1 (6 bases). The germline CDR1 and CDR2 sequences are MGHRA and YSYEKL. The CDR3 is made up of 14 amino acids. Trimming pared 4 bases from V and 2 bases from J, leaving 12 bases between. The CDR3 nucleotides read TGCGCCAGCAGCCCGGACAGCCAAGCCTACGAGCAGTACTTC. Translated, it gives CASSPDSQAYEQYF.

Details on this clone: One junction end does not reproduce the germline sequence, and a read error may be involved. The V and J genes are TRBV12-3 or TRBV12-4 and TRBJ2-2, with 7 bases aligning to TRBD1. The CDR3 is made up of 12 amino acids. CDR3 DNA: TGTGCCAGCAGTGACCATTCAGGGGGGCTGTTTTTT. Translated, it gives CASSDHSGGLFF.

The J gene is TRBJ1-1, the V gene TRBV19; no clear D gene. Trimming stripped 5 bases from V and 13 bases from J, with 23 bases between. This CDR3 region has 14 residues. Germline CDR1 LNHDA, CDR2 SQIVND (reference sequence). The CDR3 DNA is TGTGCCAGTAGTCTCTCGGACGGCCCGGGAGGGAGTTTCTTT. Residues: CASSLSDGPGGSFF.

V usage is TRBV6-5 and J usage is TRBJ2-2, with 7 bases aligning to TRBD2. The junction had 4 bases not matched to a gene; V was cut back by 6 bases and J by 0 bases. The CDR3 has 15 residues. The germline V gene has CDR1 MNHEY and CDR2 SVGAGI. In nucleotides, the CDR3 is TGTGCCAGCAGAGCGGGATCCGCGAACACCGGGGAGCTGTTTTTT. It specifies CASRAGSANTGELFF.

V and J are TRBV24-1 and TRBJ2-3, with 10 bases that match TRBD2. Germline V gene lookup returns CDR1 KGHDR and CDR2 SFDVKD. J was trimmed by 7 bases and V by 3 bases; bases with no gene match: 9. CDR3 size: 16 residues. Here the CDR3 reads CATSDQSGRAKNTQYF. The CDR3 nucleotides are TGTGCCACCAGTGATCAGAGCGGGAGGGCCAAAAATACGCAGTATTTT.

CDR3 region: CASTIDRGRPFNEKLFF. DNA of the CDR3: TGCGCCAGCACCATCGACAGGGGGCGGCCTTTTAATGAAAAACTGTTTTTT. The rearrangement uses TRBV10-1 and TRBJ1-4, with TRBD1 identical over 10 bases. V lost 7 bases, J lost 4 bases, and 12 bases stayed unmatched. The germline V gene encodes CDR1 WNHNN and CDR2 SYGVQD (reference sequence). The CDR3 covers 17 residues.

The rearrangement links TRBV19 to TRBJ2-1; 11 nucleotides line up with TRBD2. Germline lookup yields CDR1 LNHDA and CDR2 SQIVND (reference sequence). The CDR3 is 17 residues long. Germline trimming cut 7 bases from V and 8 bases from J; bases unmatched to any gene: 16. The CDR3 is CASTPPSASSGRHEQFF. The DNA for the CDR3 is TGTGCCAGTACTCCCCCGAGCGCGTCTAGCGGGAGGCATGAGCAGTTCTTC.

This clone was found a few times. V gene TRBV30 combines with J gene TRBJ1-2; no clear D. This CDR3 has 14 residues. Germline-derived CDR1 and CDR2 are GTSNPN and SVGIG (reference sequence). With 2 bases removed from V and 1 base from J, the gap between germline ends came to 11 bases. The CDR3: CAWSWAHGNYGYTF. As DNA, the CDR3 is TGTGCCTGGAGTTGGGCCCACGGTAACTATGGCTACACCTTC.

The chain carries TRBV6-5 and TRBJ1-4, with a possible D match to TRBD1 (6 bases). Deletions cut 7 bases from V and 2 bases from J, with 14 bases between. The V gene's germline CDR1 is MNHEY and CDR2 SVGAGI. The CDR3 sequence is 15 residues long. The CDR3 DNA sequence: TGTGCCAGCAAACAGGGCGGTAGTACTAATGAAAAACTGTTTTTT. As protein: CASKQGGSTNEKLFF.

The chain's CDR3 is CASSQTGGFSGNTIYF. CDR3 DNA: TGTGCCAGCAGCCAGACAGGGGGCTTCTCTGGAAACACCATATATTTT. The V and J genes are TRBV3-1 (or the pseudogene TRBV3-2) and TRBJ1-3; 10 bases are shared with TRBD1. Germline V gene data show CDR1 as LGHDT and CDR2 as YNNKEL (reference sequence). V shed 3 bases, J shed 0 bases, and the junction held 2 bases outside the gene matches. This CDR3 is 16 amino acids long.

The V and J genes are TRBV27 and TRBJ2-7; 7 bases are a match to TRBD1. Germline V gene data show CDR1 as MNHEY and CDR2 as SMNVEV (reference sequence). This CDR3 has 16 amino acids. V lost 4 bases and J lost 2; bases outside the gene matches: 11. The CDR3 loop reads CASSYRPGGFPYEQYF. CDR3 in DNA: TGTGCCAGCAGTTATCGTCCAGGGGGTTTTCCCTACGAGCAGTACTTC.

This chain links TRBV20-1 with TRBJ2-2; 9 positions match TRBD2. V dropped 3 bases and J dropped 8; count of bases not matched to a gene: 7. The V gene's germline CDR1 is DFQATT and CDR2 SNEGSKA (reference sequence). The CDR3 sequence is 14 residues long. The CDR3 is CSASGGRAGGELFF. CDR3 DNA sequence: TGCAGTGCTAGTGGCGGGAGGGCCGGTGGGGAGCTGTTTTTT.

This chain connects TRBV28 to TRBJ2-7; 7 bases are shared with TRBD1. The CDR3 consists of 14 residues. J was trimmed by 3 bases and V by 5 bases; bases with no gene match: 7. Germline V gene data show CDR1 as MDHEN and CDR2 as SYDVKM. The CDR3 region is CASSGGQSFYEQYF. The DNA of the CDR3 is TGTGCCAGCAGTGGGGGACAGAGCTTCTACGAGCAGTACTTC.

The CDR3 DNA follows: TGTGCCAGCTTGGGAGGGGGTCTCCACGAGCAGTACTTC. This encodes CASLGGGLHEQYF. The V gene is TRBV18, the J gene TRBJ2-7; perhaps TRBD2 as D (7 bases). The V gene's germline CDR1 is KGHSH and CDR2 LQKENI. The CDR3 is 13 amino acids. Trimming cost V 7 bases and J 5 bases, with 15 bases left between them.

The J gene is TRBJ1-5, the V gene TRBV4-1, with a weak D call TRBD1 (6 bases). The CDR3 extends over 18 amino acids. In germline, CDR1 is MGHRA, CDR2 YSYEKL. V gave up 1 base and J gave up 1 base, with 17 bases separating them. Here the CDR3 reads CASSQGVKGVGSNQPQHF. The CDR3 DNA reads as TGCGCCAGCAGCCAAGGTGTGAAGGGGGTGGGAAGCAATCAGCCCCAGCATTTT.

In this sample, this clone turned up once. The J gene is TRBJ2-1, the V gene TRBV6-5, with D perhaps matching TRBD1 (6 bases). Germline lookup yields CDR1 MNHEY and CDR2 SVGAGI. This CDR3 comprises 15 residues. The germline V and J ends were trimmed by 5 bases and 2 bases, with 13 bases remaining between them. The CDR3 loop is CASSLQGSPYNEQFF. CDR3 nucleotides: TGTGCCAGCAGTCTACAGGGTTCCCCCTACAATGAGCAGTTCTTC.

V usage is TRBV5-4 and J usage is TRBJ2-7, with D possibly TRBD2 on 6 matching bases. This CDR3 comprises 13 residues. Germline CDR1 SGHNT, CDR2 YYREEE (reference sequence). V dropped 1 base and J dropped 3 bases, with 8 bases sitting between them. The CDR3 coding sequence is TGTGCCAGCAGCTTGCCGGGAGACTACGAGCAGTACTTC. This codes for CASSLPGDYEQYF.

J is TRBJ1-1 and V is TRBV7-9; D is unclear. Trimming pared 5 bases from V and 5 bases from J, leaving 9 bases between. CDR3 length: 12 amino acids. CDR1 is SEHNR and CDR2 is FQNEAQ in the germline V gene (reference sequence). The CDR3 DNA follows: TGTGCCAGCAGCAAGGACTTGACTGAAGCTTTCTTT. This codes for CASSKDLTEAFF.

The CDR3 DNA is TGCGCCAGCAGCACGATGACGAGGGTGAACACTGAAGCTTTCTTT. It is translated as CASSTMTRVNTEAFF. V and J are TRBV5-1 and TRBJ1-1, with D unclear. The V gene's germline CDR1 is SGHRS and CDR2 YFSETQ. This CDR3 spans 15 amino acids. V lost 4 bases, J lost 0 bases, and 13 bases lay in between. The variable domain in full, with the rest retrieved from reference TRBV5-1 and TRBJ1-1, is KAGVTQTPRYLIKTRGQQVTLSCSPISGHRSVSWYQQTPGQGLQFLFEYFSETQRNKGNFPGRFSGRQFSNSRSEMNVSTLELGDSALYLCASSTMTRVNTEAFFGQGTRLTVV.

The chain joins TRBV2 to TRBJ2-7; TRBD2 might be the D (6 bases). The ends were cut back, 8 bases at V and 5 bases at J, with 19 bases in the middle. The CDR3 is 14 amino acids. CDR1 and CDR2 from the germline V gene are SNHLY and FYNNEI. CDR3 DNA sequence: TGTGCCAGCGGGGGGACCCTCCGCGTCCACGAGCAGTACTTC. Residues: CASGGTLRVHEQYF.

The chain employs TRBV5-5 and TRBJ2-3, with TRBD2 matching over 11 bases. J gave up 3 bases and V 4 bases, and 13 bases lay outside the gene matches. The germline CDR1 and CDR2 sequences are SGHKS and YYEKEE (reference sequence). This CDR3 has 18 residues. CDR3 in DNA: TGTGCCAGCAGCATGGGGACTAGCGGACAACTTGGGACAGATACGCAGTATTTT. It encodes CASSMGTSGQLGTDTQYF.

This clone was seen only once. The chain carries TRBV19 and TRBJ1-4; D is undetermined. V was shortened by 4 bases and J by 8 bases, with 8 bases between the two germline ends. From germline, CDR1 is LNHDA and CDR2 SQIVND (reference sequence). CDR3 length: 12 residues. CDR3 DNA sequence: TGTGCCAGTAGTAACCAAGCGGAAAAACTGTTTTTT. This codes for CASSNQAEKLFF.

This chain connects TRBV2 to TRBJ1-1; D is perhaps TRBD1 (5 bases). Germline V gene lookup returns CDR1 SNHLY and CDR2 FYNNEI. The CDR3 spans 14 residues. V was pared by 7 bases and J by 1 base, with 13 bases between. The CDR3 is CASILDGGNTEAFF. DNA for the CDR3: TGTGCCAGCATCCTGGACGGGGGGAACACTGAAGCTTTCTTT.

In this sample, this clone turned up once. V gene TRBV5-1 combines with J gene TRBJ2-1, with D unclear. Trimming left V 0 bases short and J 4 bases short, with 11 bases between. The CDR3 is 15 residues long. The germline V gene encodes CDR1 SGHRS and CDR2 YFSETQ. CDR3 protein: CASSLASVQYNEQFF. CDR3 DNA: TGCGCCAGCAGCTTGGCCTCGGTACAGTACAATGAGCAGTTCTTC. The full variable domain, with the rest looked up from reference TRBV5-1 and TRBJ2-1, is KAGVTQTPRYLIKTRGQQVTLSCSPISGHRSVSWYQQTPGQGLQFLFEYFSETQRNKGNFPGRFSGRQFSNSRSEMNVSTLELGDSALYLCASSLASVQYNEQFFGPGTRLTVL.

Here the CDR3 DNA reads TGTGCCAGCACCTTCAGCAGTGCGGGTGGGGAGCAGTTCTTC. Amino acid sequence: CASTFSSAGGEQFF. The chain employs TRBV7-2 and TRBJ2-1; D is perhaps TRBD2 (5 bases). The CDR3 covers 14 residues. CDR1 and CDR2 from the germline V gene are SGHTA and FQGNSA. V lost 7 bases and J lost 10, with 20 bases in between.

The genes are TRBV25-1 and TRBJ1-2, with 7 bases aligning to TRBD1. Germline V gives CDR1 MGHDK, CDR2 SYGVNS. There are 11 residues in the CDR3. The CDR3: CAAGTVYGYTF. CDR3 DNA sequence: TGTGCGGCCGGGACAGTCTATGGCTACACCTTC.

There are a few counts of this clone. J is TRBJ2-2 and V is TRBV7-6; TRBD1 matches 7 bases. Germline-derived CDR1 and CDR2 are SGHVS and FNYEAQ. With 4 bases clipped from V and 4 bases from J, the junction kept 9 bases outside the gene matches. The CDR3 consists of 16 residues. As DNA, the CDR3 is TGTGCCAGCAGCTCCCGACAGGGTCAAGGCACCGGGGAGCTGTTTTTT. Its protein is CASSSRQGQGTGELFF. Based on the CDR3 plus reference TRBV7-6 and TRBJ2-2, the full variable domain is GAGVSQSPRYKVTKRGQDVALRCDPISGHVSLYWYRQALGQGPEFLTYFNYEAQQDKSGLPNDRFSAERPEGSISTLTIQRTEQRDSAMYRCASSSRQGQGTGELFFGEGSRLTVL.